The 18 T cell receptor beta chains reported below all come from one sample, sequenced in a study of neoadjuvant nivolumab and ipilimumab in lung cancer. Here immunoSEQ multiplex PCR was the method, and the copy in TCRdb shows in-frame clones only, minus some. Here the sample spans about 6,800 clones, around 85% being singletons. The specimen was tumor tissue, collected after neoadjuvant nivolumab, alone or with ipilimumab, at or shortly before surgery. The receptors were sampled from an adult with non-small cell lung cancer.

The chain uses TRBV11-1 and TRBJ2-3; 11 bases are shared with TRBD2. Losses at the gene ends were 5 bases for V and 2 bases for J; bases not matched to a gene: 6. The CDR3 has 16 amino acids. In germline, CDR1 is SGHAT, CDR2 FQDESV (reference sequence). The CDR3 sequence is CASSPGLAGLTDTQYF. DNA for the CDR3: TGTGCCAGCAGCCCCGGACTAGCGGGCCTCACAGATACGCAGTATTTT.

The rearrangement uses TRBV15 and TRBJ2-6; D tentatively reads TRBD1 or TRBD2 (5 bases each). This CDR3 has 15 amino acids. Germline CDR1 and CDR2: LNHNV and YYDKDF (reference sequence). V lost 1 base, J lost 4 bases, and 8 bases lay in between. The CDR3 loop is CATSRARDGANVLTF. Written as DNA, the CDR3 is TGTGCCACCAGCAGAGCCAGGGACGGGGCCAACGTCCTGACTTTC.

This clone came up a few times. The rearrangement joins TRBV25-1 to TRBJ2-1; 12 nucleotides line up with TRBD2. This CDR3 region has 18 residues. Germline V lookup: CDR1 MGHDK, CDR2 SYGVNS. Germline trimming cut 1 base from V and 7 bases from J; bases unmatched to any gene: 11. CDR3 DNA sequence: TGTGCCAGCAGTGAATTTCGGCTAGCGGGGGGGCTCCAAAATGAGCAGTTCTTC. It encodes CASSEFRLAGGLQNEQFF. Combining the CDR3 with reference TRBV25-1 and TRBJ2-1 gives the whole variable domain EADIYQTPRYLVIGTGKKITLECSQTMGHDKMYWYQQDPGMELHLIHYSYGVNSTEKGDLSSESTVSRIRTEHFPLTLESARPSHTSQYLCASSEFRLAGGLQNEQFFGPGTRLTVL.

The chain joins TRBV5-1 to TRBJ2-3; 9 bases match TRBD2. Losses at the gene ends were 4 bases for V and 1 base for J; bases not matched to a gene: 7. This CDR3 is 16 amino acids long. The germline V gene has CDR1 SGHRS and CDR2 YFSETQ. The CDR3 region has the DNA TGCGCCAGCAGCCATCTAGCGGGGCAAGGCACAGATACGCAGTATTTT. This gives the protein CASSHLAGQGTDTQYF.

The chain recombines TRBV14 with TRBJ1-1, with D maybe TRBD1 (5 bases). The CDR3 loop spans 15 amino acids. Germline V gene data show CDR1 as SGHDN and CDR2 as FVKESK. V was cut by 4 bases and J by 3 bases, with 15 bases left in between. This chain's CDR3 is CASSPLGGRYTEAFF. For the CDR3, the DNA is TGTGCCAGCAGCCCCCTGGGGGGGAGATACACTGAAGCTTTCTTT.

This clone was seen once. The chain carries TRBV7-7 and TRBJ1-1; unclear D gene. The CDR3 is 13 amino acids. Germline assignment: CDR1 SSHAT and CDR2 FNYEAQ (reference sequence). The germline V and J ends were trimmed by 5 bases and 1 base, with 8 bases remaining between them. The CDR3 coding sequence is TGTGCCAGCAGCCCACACAAGAACACTGAAGCTTTCTTT. This encodes CASSPHKNTEAFF. The full variable domain, completed using reference TRBV7-7 and TRBJ1-1, is GAGVSQSPRYKVTKRGQDVTLRCDPISSHATLYWYQQALGQGPEFLTYFNYEAQPDKSGLPSDRFSAERPEGSISTLTIQRTEQRDSAMYRCASSPHKNTEAFFGQGTRLTVV.

This rearrangement joins TRBV25-1 to TRBJ2-7, with TRBD1 matching over 9 bases. V shed 4 bases and J 4 bases; nucleotides not matched to a gene: 2. This CDR3 contains 13 residues. CDR1 is MGHDK and CDR2 is SYGVNS in the germline V gene. CDR3 coding DNA: TGTGCCAGCAGTGGGGACAGGGCGTACGAGCAGTACTTC. This translates into CASSGDRAYEQYF.

This clone appeared a single time. The chain joins TRBV18 to TRBJ2-5; a possible D gene is TRBD2 (5 bases). This CDR3 has 13 amino acids. The germline V and J ends were trimmed by 2 bases and 3 bases, with 7 bases remaining between them. Germline V gene data show CDR1 as KGHSH and CDR2 as LQKENI. The CDR3 sequence is CASSPAREETQYF. The CDR3 coding sequence is TGTGCCAGCTCACCAGCGAGGGAAGAGACCCAGTACTTC.

This clone was detected only a few times. The chain links TRBV7-2 to TRBJ2-1, with 7 nucleotides matching TRBD2. Trimming took 6 bases from V and 7 from J; bases not matched to a gene: 12. The germline CDR1 and CDR2 sequences are SGHTA and FQGNSA. This CDR3 region has 15 residues. The CDR3 reads CASRKAGELRNEQFF. The CDR3 nucleotides read TGTGCCAGCAGAAAGGCGGGGGAGCTTCGAAATGAGCAGTTCTTC.

As DNA, the CDR3 is TGTGCCAGCAGCTTAGGACCGGGGATGGGCGGGCGTGAAGAGACCCAGTACTTC. This translates into CASSLGPGMGGREETQYF. This chain links TRBV11-3 with TRBJ2-5, with D possibly TRBD2 on 5 matching bases. The CDR3 loop spans 18 amino acids. Germline assignment: CDR1 SGHNT and CDR2 YENEEA. V was shortened by 1 base and J by 3 bases, with 21 bases between the two germline ends.

The chain has TRBV6-1 and TRBJ1-6; the match to TRBD1 covers 8 bases. Trimming cost V 2 bases and J 10 bases; bases outside gene matches: 16. The CDR3 length is 18 residues. From germline, CDR1 is MNHNS and CDR2 SASEGT. The CDR3 spells CASSEWSTGDSLGSPLHF. The DNA of the CDR3 is TGTGCCAGCAGTGAATGGTCGACAGGGGATTCCTTGGGGTCACCCCTCCACTTT.

This sequence joins TRBV18 and TRBJ1-1; D perhaps matches TRBD1 (5 bases). V gave up 2 bases and J gave up 8 bases, with 9 bases separating them. In germline, CDR1 is KGHSH, CDR2 LQKENI. The CDR3 sequence is 12 residues long. CDR3 nucleotide sequence: TGTGCCAGCTCACCAGGGGACGGGGAAGCTTTCTTT. Protein: CASSPGDGEAFF.

As for this clone: The same CDR3 can be traced to other DNA sequences in this sample. The chain combines TRBV5-1 with TRBJ1-1; D is undetermined. Per germline, CDR1 SGHRS and CDR2 YFSETQ. The CDR3 has 13 amino acids. Trimming stripped 0 bases from V and 1 base from J, with 4 bases between. The CDR3 sequence: CASSLAGNTEAFF. CDR3 nucleotide sequence: TGCGCCAGCAGCTTGGCAGGGAACACTGAAGCTTTCTTT.

The table lists this clone with a count of one. This chain connects TRBV28 to TRBJ1-5, with D uncertain. V shed 3 bases and J shed 2 bases, with 8 bases lying between them. Germline values: CDR1 MDHEN, CDR2 SYDVKM. The CDR3 totals 14 residues. CDR3 residues: CASSLVSGNQPQHF. The DNA of the CDR3 is TGTGCCAGCAGTTTGGTATCTGGCAATCAGCCCCAGCATTTT.

V and J are TRBV14 and TRBJ2-1; a weak D match, TRBD2 (7 bases). The CDR3 contains 17 residues. V was trimmed by 4 bases and J by 0 bases, leaving 16 bases between them. Germline loops: CDR1 SGHDN, CDR2 FVKESK. The CDR3 is CASSLHGGAYSYNEQFF. DNA for the CDR3: TGTGCCAGCAGCCTCCATGGGGGGGCATACTCCTACAATGAGCAGTTCTTC.

The CDR3 nucleotides read TGCAGCGTGGGTTTAGGGGGCGCGTCCTACGAGCAGTACTTC. Its protein is CSVGLGGASYEQYF. The V gene is TRBV29-1, the J gene TRBJ2-7, with TRBD1 matching 7 bases. CDR1 is SQVTM and CDR2 is ANQGSEA in the germline V gene. This CDR3 is built from 14 residues. After removal of 6 bases from V and 1 base from J, the junction contained 9 bases not matched to a gene.

The gene calls are TRBV29-1 and TRBJ1-1, with 9 bases aligning to TRBD1. Germline V gives CDR1 SQVTM, CDR2 ANQGSEA. V trimming: 6 bases; J trimming: 1 base; junction bases outside the gene matches: 9. The CDR3 sequence is 15 residues long. CDR3 sequence reads: CSVENYRGRNTEAFF. The CDR3 DNA sequence: TGCAGCGTAGAGAACTACAGGGGGCGGAACACTGAAGCTTTCTTT.

The rearrangement joins TRBV5-4 to TRBJ2-2; TRBD1 matches 7 bases. The V and J ends lost 4 bases and 5 bases, in that order; junction bases with no gene match: 11. The CDR3 runs to 16 residues. Looked up from germline, CDR1 is SGHNT and CDR2 is YYREEE (reference sequence). The CDR3 sequence is CASSGRTGRGTGELFF. DNA for the CDR3: TGTGCCAGCAGCGGAAGGACAGGCCGCGGTACCGGGGAGCTGTTTTTT.